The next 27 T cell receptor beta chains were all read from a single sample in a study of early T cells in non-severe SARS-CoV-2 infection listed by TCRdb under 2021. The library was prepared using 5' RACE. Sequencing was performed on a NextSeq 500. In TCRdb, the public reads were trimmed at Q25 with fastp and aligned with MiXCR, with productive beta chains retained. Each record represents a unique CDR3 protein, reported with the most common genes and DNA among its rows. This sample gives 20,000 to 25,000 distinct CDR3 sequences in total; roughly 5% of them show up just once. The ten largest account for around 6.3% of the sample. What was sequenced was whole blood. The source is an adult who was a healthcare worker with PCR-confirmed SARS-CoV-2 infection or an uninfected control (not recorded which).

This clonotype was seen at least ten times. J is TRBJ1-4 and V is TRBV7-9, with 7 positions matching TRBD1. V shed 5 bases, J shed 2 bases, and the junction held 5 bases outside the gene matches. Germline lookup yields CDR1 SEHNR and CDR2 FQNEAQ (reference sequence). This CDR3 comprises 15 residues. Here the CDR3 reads CASSREDRTNEKLFF. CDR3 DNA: TGTGCCAGCAGCCGAGAGGACAGGACTAATGAAAAACTGTTTTTT. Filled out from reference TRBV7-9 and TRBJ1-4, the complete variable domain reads DTGVSQNPRHKITKRGQNVTFRCDPISEHNRLYWYRQTLGQGPEFLTYFQNEAQLEKSRLLSDRFSAERPKGSFSTLEIQRTEQGDSAMYLCASSREDRTNEKLFFGSGTQLSVL.

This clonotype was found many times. This CDR3 is CAISESLQSNTEAFF. The CDR3 nucleotides are TGTGCCATCAGTGAGTCGTTACAGTCGAACACTGAAGCTTTCTTT. This chain connects TRBV10-3 to TRBJ1-1, with no clear D. Germline V gene sequence: CDR1 ENHRY, CDR2 SYGVKD. The V end lost 0 bases, the J end lost 1 base, and 9 bases lay between the germline ends. The CDR3 length is 15 residues.

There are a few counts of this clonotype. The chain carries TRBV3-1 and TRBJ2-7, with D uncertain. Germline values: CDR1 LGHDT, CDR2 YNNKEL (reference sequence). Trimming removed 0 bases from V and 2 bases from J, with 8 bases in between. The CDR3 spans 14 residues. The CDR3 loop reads CASSQDPTAYEQYF. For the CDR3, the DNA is TGTGCCAGCAGCCAAGATCCTACGGCCTACGAGCAGTACTTC.

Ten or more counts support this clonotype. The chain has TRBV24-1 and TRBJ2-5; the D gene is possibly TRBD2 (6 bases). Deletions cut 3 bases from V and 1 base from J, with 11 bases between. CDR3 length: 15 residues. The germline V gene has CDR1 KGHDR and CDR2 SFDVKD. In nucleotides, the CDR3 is TGTGCCACCAGTGATCCGGGAGTCCTCCAAGAGACCCAGTACTTC. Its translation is CATSDPGVLQETQYF.

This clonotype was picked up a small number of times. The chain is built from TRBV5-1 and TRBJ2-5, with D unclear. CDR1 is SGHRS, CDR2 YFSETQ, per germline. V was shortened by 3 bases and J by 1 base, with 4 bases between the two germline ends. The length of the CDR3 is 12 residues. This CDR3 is CASSSSQETQYF. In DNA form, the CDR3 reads TGCGCCAGCAGCTCGTCCCAAGAGACCCAGTACTTC. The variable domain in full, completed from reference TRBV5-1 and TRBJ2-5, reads KAGVTQTPRYLIKTRGQQVTLSCSPISGHRSVSWYQQTPGQGLQFLFEYFSETQRNKGNFPGRFSGRQFSNSRSEMNVSTLELGDSALYLCASSSSQETQYFGPGTRLLVL.

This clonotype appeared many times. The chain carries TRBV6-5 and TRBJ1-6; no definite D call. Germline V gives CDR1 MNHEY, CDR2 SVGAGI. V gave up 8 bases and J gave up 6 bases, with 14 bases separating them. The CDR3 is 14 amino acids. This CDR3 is CASSLRAGNSPLHF. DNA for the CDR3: TGTGCCAGCTCTCTACGGGCCGGTAATTCACCCCTCCACTTT.

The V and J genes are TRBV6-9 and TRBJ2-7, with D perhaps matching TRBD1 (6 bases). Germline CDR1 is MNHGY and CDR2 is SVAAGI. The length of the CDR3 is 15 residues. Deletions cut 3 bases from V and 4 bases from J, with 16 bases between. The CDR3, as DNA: TGTGCCAGCAGTTACCTCAGGGGTAGGACATACGAGCAGTACTTC. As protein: CASSYLRGRTYEQYF.

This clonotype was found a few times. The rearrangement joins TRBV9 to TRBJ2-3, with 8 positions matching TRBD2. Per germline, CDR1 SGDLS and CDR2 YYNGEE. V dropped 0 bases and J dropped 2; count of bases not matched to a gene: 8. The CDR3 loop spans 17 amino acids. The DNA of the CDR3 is TGTGCCAGCAGCGTAGCTTCCGCGGGAGGACTCACAGATACGCAGTATTTT. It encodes CASSVASAGGLTDTQYF.

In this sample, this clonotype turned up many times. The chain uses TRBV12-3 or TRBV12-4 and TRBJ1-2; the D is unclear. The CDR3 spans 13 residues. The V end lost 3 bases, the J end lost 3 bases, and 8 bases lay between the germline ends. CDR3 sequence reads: CASSFGDYYGYTF. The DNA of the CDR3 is TGTGCCAGCAGTTTTGGGGATTACTATGGCTACACCTTC.

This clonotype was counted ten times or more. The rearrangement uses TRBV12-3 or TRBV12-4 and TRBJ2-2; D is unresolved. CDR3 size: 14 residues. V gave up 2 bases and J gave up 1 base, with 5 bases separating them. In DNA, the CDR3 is TGTGCCAGCAGTTTATCTGTGAACACCGGGGAGCTGTTTTTT. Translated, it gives CASSLSVNTGELFF.

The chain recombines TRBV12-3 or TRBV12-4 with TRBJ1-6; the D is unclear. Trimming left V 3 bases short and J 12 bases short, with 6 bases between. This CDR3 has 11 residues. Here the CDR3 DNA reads TGTGCCAGCAGTTTCATTCGACCCCTCCACTTT. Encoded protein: CASSFIRPLHF.

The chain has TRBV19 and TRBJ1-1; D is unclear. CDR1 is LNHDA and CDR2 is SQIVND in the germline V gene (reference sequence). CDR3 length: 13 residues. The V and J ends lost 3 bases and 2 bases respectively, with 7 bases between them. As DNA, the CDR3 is TGTGCCAGTAGTATTACAGCTAACACTGAAGCTTTCTTT. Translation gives CASSITANTEAFF.

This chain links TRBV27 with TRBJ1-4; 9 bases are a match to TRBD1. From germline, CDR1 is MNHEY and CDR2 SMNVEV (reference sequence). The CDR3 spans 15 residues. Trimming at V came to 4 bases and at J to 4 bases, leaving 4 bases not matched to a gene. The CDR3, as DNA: TGTGCCAGCAGTTGGCGGACAGGGGATAATGAAAAACTGTTTTTT. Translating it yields CASSWRTGDNEKLFF.

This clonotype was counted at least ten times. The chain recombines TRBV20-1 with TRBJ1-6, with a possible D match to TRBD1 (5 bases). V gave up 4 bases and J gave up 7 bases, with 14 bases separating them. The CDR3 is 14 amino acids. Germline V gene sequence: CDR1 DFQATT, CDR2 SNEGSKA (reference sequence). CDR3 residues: CSAIPGTHNSPLHF. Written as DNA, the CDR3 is TGCAGTGCTATACCCGGGACCCACAATTCACCCCTCCACTTT.

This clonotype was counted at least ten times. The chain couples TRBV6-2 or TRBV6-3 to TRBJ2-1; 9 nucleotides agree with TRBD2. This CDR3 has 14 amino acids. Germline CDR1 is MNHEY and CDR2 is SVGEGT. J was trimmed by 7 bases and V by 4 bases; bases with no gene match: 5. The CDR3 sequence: CASSSRREGNEQFF. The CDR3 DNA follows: TGTGCCAGCAGTTCGAGGCGGGAGGGGAATGAGCAGTTCTTC.

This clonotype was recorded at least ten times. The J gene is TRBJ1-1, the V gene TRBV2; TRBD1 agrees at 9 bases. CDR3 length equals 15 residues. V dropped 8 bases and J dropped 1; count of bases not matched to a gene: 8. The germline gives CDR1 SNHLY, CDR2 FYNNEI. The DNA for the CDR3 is TGTGCCAGCCTTTGGAACAGGGGGCGGAACACTGAAGCTTTCTTT. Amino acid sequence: CASLWNRGRNTEAFF.

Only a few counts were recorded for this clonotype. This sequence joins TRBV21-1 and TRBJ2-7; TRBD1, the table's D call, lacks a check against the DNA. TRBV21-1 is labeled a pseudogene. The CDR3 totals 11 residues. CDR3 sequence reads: CASSKNLFRDF. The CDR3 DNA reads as TGTGCCAGCAGCAAAAACCTGTTTCGGGACTTC.

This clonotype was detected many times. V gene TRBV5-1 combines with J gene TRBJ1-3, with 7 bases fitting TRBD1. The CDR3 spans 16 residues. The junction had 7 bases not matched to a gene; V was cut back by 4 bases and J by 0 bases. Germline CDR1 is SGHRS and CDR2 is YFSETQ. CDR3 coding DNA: TGCGCCAGCAGCGCCACAGGGGCCACCTCTGGAAACACCATATATTTT. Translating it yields CASSATGATSGNTIYF.

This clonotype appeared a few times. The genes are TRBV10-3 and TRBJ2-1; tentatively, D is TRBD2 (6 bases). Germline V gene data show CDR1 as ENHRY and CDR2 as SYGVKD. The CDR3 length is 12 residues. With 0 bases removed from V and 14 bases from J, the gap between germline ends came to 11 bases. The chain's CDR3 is CAISESWGDEFF. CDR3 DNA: TGTGCCATCAGTGAGTCGTGGGGGGACGAGTTCTTC.

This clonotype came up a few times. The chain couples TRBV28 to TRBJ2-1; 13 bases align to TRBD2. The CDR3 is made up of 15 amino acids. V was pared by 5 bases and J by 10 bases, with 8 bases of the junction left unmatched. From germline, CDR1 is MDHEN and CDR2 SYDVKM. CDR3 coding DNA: TGTGCCAGCAGTCCTACTAGCGGGAGGGCCTGGGAGCAGTTCTTC. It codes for CASSPTSGRAWEQFF.

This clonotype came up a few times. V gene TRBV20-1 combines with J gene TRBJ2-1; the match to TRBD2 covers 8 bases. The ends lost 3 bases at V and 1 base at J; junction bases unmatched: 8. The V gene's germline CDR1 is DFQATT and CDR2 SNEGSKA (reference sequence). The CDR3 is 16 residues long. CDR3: CSARSPRGGSYNEQFF. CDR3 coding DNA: TGCAGTGCTAGGAGCCCTCGGGGGGGATCCTACAATGAGCAGTTCTTC.

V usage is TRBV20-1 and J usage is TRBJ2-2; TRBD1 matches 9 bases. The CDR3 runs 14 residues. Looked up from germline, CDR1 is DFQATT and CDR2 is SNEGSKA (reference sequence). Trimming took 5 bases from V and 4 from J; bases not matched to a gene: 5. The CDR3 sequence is CSASQGASTGELFF. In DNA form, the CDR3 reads TGCAGTGCTTCACAGGGGGCGAGCACCGGGGAGCTGTTTTTT.

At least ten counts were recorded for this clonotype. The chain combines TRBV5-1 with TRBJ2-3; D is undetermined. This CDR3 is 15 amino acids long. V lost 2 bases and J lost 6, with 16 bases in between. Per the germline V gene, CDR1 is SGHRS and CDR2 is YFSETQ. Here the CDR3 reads CASSLEGPRMDTQYF. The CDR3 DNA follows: TGCGCCAGCAGCTTAGAAGGGCCCCGGATGGATACGCAGTATTTT.

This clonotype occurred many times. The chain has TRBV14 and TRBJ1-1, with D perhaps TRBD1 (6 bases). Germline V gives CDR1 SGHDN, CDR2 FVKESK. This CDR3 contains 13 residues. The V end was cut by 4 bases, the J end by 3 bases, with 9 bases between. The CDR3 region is CASSPDRYTEAFF. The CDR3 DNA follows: TGTGCCAGCAGCCCGGACAGATACACTGAAGCTTTCTTT.

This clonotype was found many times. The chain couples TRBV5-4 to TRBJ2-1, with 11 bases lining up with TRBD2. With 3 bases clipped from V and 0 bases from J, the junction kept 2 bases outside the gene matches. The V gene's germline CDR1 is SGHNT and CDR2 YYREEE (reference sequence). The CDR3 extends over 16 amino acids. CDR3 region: CASSSTSGTSYNEQFF. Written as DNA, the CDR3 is TGTGCCAGCAGCTCGACTAGCGGGACCTCCTACAATGAGCAGTTCTTC. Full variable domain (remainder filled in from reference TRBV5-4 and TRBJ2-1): ETGVTQSPTHLIKTRGQQVTLRCSSQSGHNTVSWYQQALGQGPQFIFQYYREEENGRGNFPPRFSGLQFPNYSSELNVNALELDDSALYLCASSSTSGTSYNEQFFGPGTRLTVL.

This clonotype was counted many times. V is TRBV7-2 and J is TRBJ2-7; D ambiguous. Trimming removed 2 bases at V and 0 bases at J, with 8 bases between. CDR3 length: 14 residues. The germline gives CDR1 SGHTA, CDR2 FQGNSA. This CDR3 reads CASSLISVSYEQYF. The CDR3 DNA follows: TGTGCCAGCAGCTTAATTTCGGTCTCCTACGAGCAGTACTTC.

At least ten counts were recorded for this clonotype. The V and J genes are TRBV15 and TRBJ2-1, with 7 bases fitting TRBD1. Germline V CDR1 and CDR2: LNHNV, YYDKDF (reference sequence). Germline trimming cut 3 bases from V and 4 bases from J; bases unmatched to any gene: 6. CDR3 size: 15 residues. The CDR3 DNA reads TGTGCCACCAGCAGTCAACGGGACAGATACAATGAGCAGTTCTTC. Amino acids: CATSSQRDRYNEQFF. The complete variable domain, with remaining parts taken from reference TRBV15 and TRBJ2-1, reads DAMVIQNPRYQVTQFGKPVTLSCSQTLNHNVMYWYQQKSSQAPKLLFHYYDKDFNNEADTPDNFQSRRPNTSFCFLDIRSPGLGDTAMYLCATSSQRDRYNEQFFGPGTRLTVL.